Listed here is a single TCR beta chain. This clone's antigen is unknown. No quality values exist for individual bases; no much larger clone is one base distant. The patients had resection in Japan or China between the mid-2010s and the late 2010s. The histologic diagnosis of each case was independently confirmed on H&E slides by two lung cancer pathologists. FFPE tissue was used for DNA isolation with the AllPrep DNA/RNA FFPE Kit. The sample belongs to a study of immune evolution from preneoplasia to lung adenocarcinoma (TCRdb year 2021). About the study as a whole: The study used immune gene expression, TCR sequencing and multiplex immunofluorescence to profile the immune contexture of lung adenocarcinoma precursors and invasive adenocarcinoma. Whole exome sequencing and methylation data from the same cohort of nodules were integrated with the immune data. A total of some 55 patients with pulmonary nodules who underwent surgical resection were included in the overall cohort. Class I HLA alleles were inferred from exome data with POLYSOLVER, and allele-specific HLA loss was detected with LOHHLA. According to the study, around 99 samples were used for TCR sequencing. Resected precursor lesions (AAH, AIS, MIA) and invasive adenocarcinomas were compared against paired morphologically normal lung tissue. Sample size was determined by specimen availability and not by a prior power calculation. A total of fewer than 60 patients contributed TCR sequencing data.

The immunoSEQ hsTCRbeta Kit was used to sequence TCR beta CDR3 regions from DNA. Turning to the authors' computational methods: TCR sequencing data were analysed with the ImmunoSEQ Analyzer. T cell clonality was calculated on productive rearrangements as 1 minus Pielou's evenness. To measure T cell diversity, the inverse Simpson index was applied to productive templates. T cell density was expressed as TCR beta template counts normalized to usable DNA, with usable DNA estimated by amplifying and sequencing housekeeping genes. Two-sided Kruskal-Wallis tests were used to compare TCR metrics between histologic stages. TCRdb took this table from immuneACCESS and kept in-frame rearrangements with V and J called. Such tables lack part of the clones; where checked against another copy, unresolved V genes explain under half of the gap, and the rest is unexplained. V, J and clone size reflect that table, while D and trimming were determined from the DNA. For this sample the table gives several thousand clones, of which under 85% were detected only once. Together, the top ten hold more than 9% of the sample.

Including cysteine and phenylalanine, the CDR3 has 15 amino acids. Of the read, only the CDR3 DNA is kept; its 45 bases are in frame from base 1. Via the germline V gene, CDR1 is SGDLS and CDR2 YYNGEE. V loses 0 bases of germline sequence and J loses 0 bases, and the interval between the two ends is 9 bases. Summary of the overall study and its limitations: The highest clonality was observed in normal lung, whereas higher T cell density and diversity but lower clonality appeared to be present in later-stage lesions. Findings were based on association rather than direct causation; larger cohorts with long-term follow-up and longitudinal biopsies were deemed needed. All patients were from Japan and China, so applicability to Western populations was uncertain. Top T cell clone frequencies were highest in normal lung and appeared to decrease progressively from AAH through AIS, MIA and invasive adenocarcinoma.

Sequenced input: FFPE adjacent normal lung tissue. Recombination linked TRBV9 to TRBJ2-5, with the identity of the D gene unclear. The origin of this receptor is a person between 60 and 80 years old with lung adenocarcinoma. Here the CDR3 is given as CASSVEGMYQETQYF. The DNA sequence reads TGTGCCAGCAGCGTAGAAGGGATGTACCAAGAGACCCAGTACTTC.